This entry lists 26 T cell receptor beta chains sequenced from one sample in a study of blood T cell repertoires in COVID-19. Assay used: immunoSEQ multiplex PCR; TCRdb lists only in-frame clones, some missing. The profile shows about 300,000 clones, 89% of them singletons. Input material: peripheral blood. All receptors derive from a woman aged 25 to 45 with COVID-19, enrolled during active disease.

V and J are TRBV28 and TRBJ2-1; D might be TRBD1 (5 bases). The length of the CDR3 is 13 residues. The germline V and J ends were trimmed by 2 bases and 6 bases, with 8 bases remaining between them. The germline CDR1 and CDR2 sequences are MDHEN and SYDVKM. The DNA for the CDR3 is TGTGCCAGCAGTTTAACCAGGGTCAATGAGCAGTTCTTC. It is translated as CASSLTRVNEQFF.

This chain joins TRBV7-2 and TRBJ1-2; no clear D gene. The V end was cut by 5 bases, the J end by 5 bases, with 15 bases between. CDR3 length: 14 amino acids. Germline CDR1 SGHTA, CDR2 FQGNSA. The CDR3 nucleotides are TGTGCCAGCAGCGATTACCGGGGAAGATATGGCTACACCTTC. It codes for CASSDYRGRYGYTF.

The chain couples TRBV7-8 to TRBJ2-1, with D maybe TRBD2 (7 bases). Trimming removed 4 bases from V and 9 bases from J, with 10 bases in between. CDR1 SGHVS and CDR2 FQNEAQ come from the germline V gene. The CDR3 contains 12 residues. CDR3: CASSWGGVEQFF. CDR3 DNA sequence: TGTGCCAGCAGCTGGGGGGGCGTTGAGCAGTTCTTC.

The gene calls are TRBV19 and TRBJ1-1, with a weak D call TRBD1 (6 bases). V was trimmed by 3 bases and J by 1 base, leaving 12 bases between them. The CDR3 is made up of 15 amino acids. CDR1 and CDR2 (germline): LNHDA, SQIVND (reference sequence). CDR3 in amino acids: CASSISPDRNTEAFF. The DNA of the CDR3 is TGTGCCAGTAGTATCTCTCCGGACAGGAACACTGAAGCTTTCTTT. Full variable domain (missing parts from reference TRBV19 and TRBJ1-1): DGGITQSPKYLFRKEGQNVTLSCEQNLNHDAMYWYRQDPGQGLRLIYYSQIVNDFQKGDIAEGYSVSREKKESFPLTVTSAQKNPTAFYLCASSISPDRNTEAFFGQGTRLTVV.

Only one count was recorded for this clone. The V gene is TRBV5-1, the J gene TRBJ2-5, with D possibly being TRBD2 (6 bases). The germline V and J ends were trimmed by 3 bases and 5 bases, with 17 bases remaining between them. This CDR3 comprises 15 residues. The germline CDR1 and CDR2 sequences are SGHRS and YFSETQ. DNA for the CDR3: TGCGCCAGCAGCTCAGCCAACGGAGGGCGCGAGACCCAGTACTTC. Translated: CASSSANGGRETQYF.

This chain joins TRBV3-1 (or the pseudogene TRBV3-2) and TRBJ1-3; 10 bases agree with TRBD1. The CDR3 loop spans 16 amino acids. Trimming took 4 bases from V and 1 from J; bases not matched to a gene: 4. Germline CDR1 and CDR2: LGHDT and YNNKEL (reference sequence). CDR3 sequence reads: CASSLWTGGSGNTIYF. CDR3 nucleotide sequence: TGTGCCAGCAGCCTCTGGACAGGGGGTTCTGGAAACACCATATATTTT.

This chain uses TRBV2 with TRBJ2-7; D may be TRBD2 (6 bases). CDR3 length equals 12 residues. Germline V CDR1 and CDR2: SNHLY, FYNNEI. Trimming took off 6 bases at V and 7 bases at J, with 13 bases between the two ends. The CDR3 sequence is CASRMTSGEQYF. DNA of the CDR3: TGTGCCAGCAGAATGACGAGCGGGGAGCAGTACTTC.

The gene calls are TRBV6-5 and TRBJ1-2; D unclear. The V and J ends lost 8 bases and 4 bases respectively, with 8 bases between them. Germline V gives CDR1 MNHEY, CDR2 SVGAGI. This CDR3 is 11 amino acids long. CDR3 loop: CASVEVYGYTF. The CDR3 DNA reads TGTGCCAGCGTTGAGGTCTATGGCTACACCTTC.

J is TRBJ2-1 and V is TRBV10-3; weak D call: TRBD2 (6 bases). The CDR3 length is 16 residues. With 5 bases removed from V and 8 bases from J, the gap between germline ends came to 22 bases. The germline CDR1 and CDR2 sequences are ENHRY and SYGVKD. The CDR3 protein is CAISPGAGSQGDEQFF. The CDR3 region has the DNA TGTGCCATCAGTCCCGGGGCGGGGAGCCAGGGTGATGAGCAGTTCTTC.

This chain uses TRBV15 with TRBJ2-7; no clear D gene. This CDR3 is 18 amino acids long. CDR1 and CDR2 from the germline V gene are LNHNV and YYDKDF (reference sequence). Trimming stripped 0 bases from V and 2 bases from J, with 20 bases between. The CDR3 nucleotides are TGTGCCACCAGCAGAGATCCGGGTCGAGTGGTCCACACCTACGAGCAGTACGTC. Protein sequence: CATSRDPGRVVHTYEQYV.

The chain is built from TRBV7-9 and TRBJ1-3; 10 bases match TRBD1. CDR1 is SEHNR and CDR2 is FQNEAQ in the germline V gene (reference sequence). After removal of 10 bases from V and 3 bases from J, the junction contained 6 bases not matched to a gene. The CDR3 is made up of 14 amino acids. The CDR3 DNA is TGTGCCACGCGACAGGGGGCGATTGGAAACACCATATATTTT. Translated, it gives CATRQGAIGNTIYF.

This chain joins TRBV18 and TRBJ2-2; 8 bases align to TRBD1. Per the germline V gene, CDR1 is KGHSH and CDR2 is LQKENI. Unmatched junction bases numbered 6, after V lost 5 bases and J lost 4 bases. CDR3 length: 15 residues. Here the CDR3 DNA reads TGTGCCAGCTCATTCAGGGGGCATGGCACCGGGGAGCTGTTTTTT. Its translation is CASSFRGHGTGELFF.

The chain joins TRBV3-1 (or the pseudogene TRBV3-2) to TRBJ1-1, with D tentatively TRBD1 (6 bases). The germline CDR1 and CDR2 sequences are LGHDT and YNNKEL (reference sequence). The ends were cut back, 2 bases at V and 2 bases at J, with 18 bases in the middle. This CDR3 has 17 residues. As DNA, the CDR3 is TGTGCCAGCAGCCAATTAGGGGGATGGGTTGAAAACACTGAAGCTTTCTTT. Its protein is CASSQLGGWVENTEAFF.

In DNA form, the CDR3 reads TGTGCCAGCAGCGCACCGGGGGGATTATCGAGAAAACTGTTTTTT. Amino acids: CASSAPGGLSRKLFF. This chain links TRBV9 with TRBJ1-4, with D tentatively TRBD1 (5 bases). V gave up 3 bases and J gave up 10 bases, with 19 bases separating them. Germline V gene lookup returns CDR1 SGDLS and CDR2 YYNGEE. This CDR3 has 15 residues.

The chain combines TRBV19 with TRBJ1-1; D is possibly TRBD1 (5 bases). Germline lookup yields CDR1 LNHDA and CDR2 SQIVND (reference sequence). This CDR3 spans 12 amino acids. The V end lost 7 bases, the J end lost 4 bases, and 10 bases lay between the germline ends. CDR3: CASNGAFTEAFF. Written as DNA, the CDR3 is TGTGCCAGTAATGGGGCGTTCACTGAAGCTTTCTTT.

The V gene is TRBV28, the J gene TRBJ1-1; D may be TRBD1 (6 bases). Trimming left V 6 bases short and J 1 base short, with 21 bases between. CDR1 and CDR2 (germline): MDHEN, SYDVKM. The CDR3 sequence is 17 residues long. For the CDR3, the DNA is TGTGCCAGCAGCCCCCGGGTCGGGACAAGGGGGAACACTGAAGCTTTCTTT. The encoded protein is CASSPRVGTRGNTEAFF.

The chain uses TRBV9 and TRBJ1-1; no definite D call. From germline, CDR1 is SGDLS and CDR2 YYNGEE. The CDR3 has 15 amino acids. V dropped 0 bases and J dropped 0 bases, with 9 bases sitting between them. CDR3 in amino acids: CASSVGEFMNTEAFF. CDR3 bases: TGTGCCAGCAGCGTAGGTGAGTTCATGAACACTGAAGCTTTCTTT.

The count of this clone is one. This chain joins TRBV11-3 and TRBJ1-1; 9 positions match TRBD1. Germline loops: CDR1 SGHNT, CDR2 YENEEA. The CDR3 contains 18 residues. V trimming: 2 bases; J trimming: 0 bases; junction bases outside the gene matches: 10. The CDR3: CASSLWDRVSSMNTEAFF. CDR3 coding DNA: TGTGCCAGCAGCTTATGGGACAGGGTTTCTTCCATGAACACTGAAGCTTTCTTT.

The chain couples TRBV7-8 to TRBJ1-6; D possibly corresponds to TRBD1 (5 bases). The CDR3 runs 15 residues. Germline V gene data show CDR1 as SGHVS and CDR2 as FQNEAQ. V lost 4 bases to trimming and J lost 3 bases, with 10 bases between them. The CDR3 nucleotides read TGTGCCAGCAGCTCCCAGACAGTCTATAATTCACCCCTCCACTTT. This translates into CASSSQTVYNSPLHF. Complete variable domain (other parts from reference TRBV7-8 and TRBJ1-6): GAGVSQSPRYKVAKRGQDVALRCDPISGHVSLFWYQQALGQGPEFLTYFQNEAQLDKSGLPSDRFFAERPEGSVSTLKIQRTQQEDSAVYLCASSSQTVYNSPLHFGNGTRLTVT.

The V gene is TRBV2, the J gene TRBJ2-3; 12 bases agree with TRBD2. Germline lookup yields CDR1 SNHLY and CDR2 FYNNEI. This CDR3 has 16 amino acids. V lost 2 bases and J lost 5; bases outside the gene matches: 5. CDR3: CASSELTSGGLDTQYF. CDR3 DNA: TGTGCCAGCAGTGAACTGACTAGCGGGGGTCTAGATACGCAGTATTTT.

This chain joins TRBV10-2 and TRBJ1-2; the D gene is possibly TRBD1 (6 bases). The V end was cut by 8 bases, the J end by 3 bases, with 16 bases between. Germline assignment: CDR1 WSHSY and CDR2 SAAADI. CDR3 length equals 14 residues. CDR3 bases: TGCGCCAGCCGGGCTACAGGGCAATACTATGGCTACACCTTC. Protein: CASRATGQYYGYTF.

This clone is a singleton in its sample. The chain has TRBV3-1 (or the pseudogene TRBV3-2) and TRBJ2-5, with D possibly being TRBD1 (5 bases). Germline CDR1 and CDR2: LGHDT and YNNKEL (reference sequence). Trimming removed 2 bases at V and 2 bases at J, with 9 bases between. This CDR3 is 14 amino acids long. CDR3 in amino acids: CASSQHDRQETQYF. DNA for the CDR3: TGTGCCAGCAGCCAACACGACAGACAAGAGACCCAGTACTTC.

J is TRBJ1-2 and V is TRBV4-2; TRBD1 matches 8 bases. The CDR3 is made up of 16 amino acids. Germline-derived CDR1 and CDR2 are LGHNA and YNFKEQ. Germline trimming cut 0 bases from V and 8 bases from J; bases unmatched to any gene: 11. This chain's CDR3 is CASSQDQGAPGGGYTF. The CDR3 nucleotides are TGTGCCAGCAGCCAAGATCAGGGGGCGCCTGGCGGAGGCTACACCTTC.

V usage is TRBV11-2 and J usage is TRBJ2-1; 8 nucleotides line up with TRBD1. Germline V CDR1 and CDR2: SGHAT, FQNNGV. This CDR3 is 17 amino acids long. V was clipped by 2 bases and J by 5 bases; unmatched bases: 11. CDR3 in amino acids: CASSLPIRTGNNNEQFF. CDR3 in DNA: TGTGCCAGCAGCTTACCTATTAGGACAGGGAACAACAATGAGCAGTTCTTC. The full variable domain, rest sourced from reference TRBV11-2 and TRBJ2-1, is EAGVAQSPRYKIIEKRQSVAFWCNPISGHATLYWYQQILGQGPKLLIQFQNNGVVDDSQLPKDRFSAERLKGVDSTLKIQPAKLEDSAVYLCASSLPIRTGNNNEQFFGPGTRLTVL.

The V call is TRBV19, the J call TRBJ2-2, with 15 bases that match TRBD2. Germline trimming cut 7 bases from V and 2 bases from J; bases unmatched to any gene: 5. The CDR3 is made up of 17 amino acids. CDR1 and CDR2 from the germline V gene are LNHDA and SQIVND (reference sequence). The CDR3, as DNA: TGTGCCAGTACCAGGACTAGCGGGGGGGTTAACACCGGGGAGCTGTTTTTT. Translating it yields CASTRTSGGVNTGELFF. The full variable domain, rest sourced from reference TRBV19 and TRBJ2-2, is DGGITQSPKYLFRKEGQNVTLSCEQNLNHDAMYWYRQDPGQGLRLIYYSQIVNDFQKGDIAEGYSVSREKKESFPLTVTSAQKNPTAFYLCASTRTSGGVNTGELFFGEGSRLTVL.

This chain joins TRBV7-2 and TRBJ2-7; D may be TRBD2 (5 bases). The germline V gene has CDR1 SGHTA and CDR2 FQGNSA. V was shortened by 5 bases and J by 0 bases, with 11 bases between the two germline ends. The CDR3 is 14 amino acids. The CDR3 region has the DNA TGTGCCAGCAGCCCAGACCGGGGCTCCTACGAGCAGTACGTC. Translating it yields CASSPDRGSYEQYV.